These 27 T cell receptor beta chains were sequenced from one sample in a study of OX40 agonist ivuxolimab in advanced cancers. Assay: immunoSEQ multiplex PCR; the TCRdb copy retains only in-frame clones and omits some. Of roughly 58,000 clones listed, 75% to 90% are singletons. This sample comprised CD4+ or CD8+ T cells sorted from blood, obtained in a trial of the OX40 agonist ivuxolimab. Receptors were obtained from an adult with an advanced solid tumor such as melanoma, head and neck, liver or kidney cancer.

The chain uses TRBV6-6 and TRBJ2-7; 9 nucleotides agree with TRBD1. Trimming removed 5 bases from V and 9 bases from J; junction bases left unmatched: 14. CDR1 MNHNY and CDR2 SVGAGI come from the germline V gene (reference sequence). The length of the CDR3 is 15 residues. This CDR3 reads CASSAPGQGDLGQYF. The CDR3 DNA reads TGTGCCAGCAGTGCCCCGGGACAGGGTGACCTGGGGCAGTACTTC.

The rearrangement uses TRBV5-1 and TRBJ2-5, with a possible D match to TRBD1 (6 bases). V was shortened by 0 bases and J by 5 bases, with 14 bases between the two germline ends. Germline V lookup: CDR1 SGHRS, CDR2 YFSETQ. CDR3 size: 15 residues. As DNA, the CDR3 is TGCGCCAGCAGCTTGGCGGCAGGGGCGATTGAGACCCAGTACTTC. Translation: CASSLAAGAIETQYF. Filled out from reference TRBV5-1 and TRBJ2-5, the complete variable domain reads KAGVTQTPRYLIKTRGQQVTLSCSPISGHRSVSWYQQTPGQGLQFLFEYFSETQRNKGNFPGRFSGRQFSNSRSEMNVSTLELGDSALYLCASSLAAGAIETQYFGPGTRLLVL.

This rearrangement joins TRBV23-1 to TRBJ2-7; D ambiguous. TRBV23-1 is an ORF, and what it does is uncertain. The V end was cut by 9 bases, the J end by 7 bases, with 10 bases between. This CDR3 contains 10 residues. The CDR3 here is CASLPIEQYF. CDR3 nucleotide sequence: TGCGCCAGTCTCCCCATAGAGCAGTACTTC.

The V and J genes are TRBV5-6 and TRBJ2-5; 10 bases map to TRBD2. Trimming cost V 1 base and J 4 bases; bases outside gene matches: 13. Germline CDR1 SGHDT, CDR2 YYEEEE. The CDR3 totals 18 residues. In nucleotides, the CDR3 is TGTGCCAGCAGCTTGAGGTCGATAGCGGGAGGACCCAGAGAGACCCAGTACTTC. Its protein product is CASSLRSIAGGPRETQYF.

This clone occurred once. The V and J genes are TRBV7-9 and TRBJ2-1; no firm D call. The CDR3 sequence is 17 residues long. The germline V and J ends were trimmed by 3 bases and 9 bases, with 24 bases remaining between them. Germline V lookup: CDR1 SEHNR, CDR2 FQNEAQ (reference sequence). CDR3 protein: CASSLGFSGSHQAEQFF. The CDR3 coding sequence is TGTGCCAGCAGCTTGGGTTTCTCCGGATCCCACCAGGCTGAGCAGTTCTTC.

The chain has TRBV28 and TRBJ1-2, with 7 bases that match TRBD1. The CDR3 extends over 16 amino acids. V shed 5 bases and J 4 bases; nucleotides not matched to a gene: 13. Germline lookup yields CDR1 MDHEN and CDR2 SYDVKM. CDR3 bases: TGTGCCAGCAGTGAGGCCCGGGACAGTTACCTCTATGGCTACACCTTC. It specifies CASSEARDSYLYGYTF.

V is TRBV28 and J is TRBJ2-2; 8 bases match TRBD2. The ends lost 2 bases at V and 6 bases at J; junction bases unmatched: 5. This CDR3 contains 15 residues. CDR1 MDHEN and CDR2 SYDVKM come from the germline V gene. CDR3 DNA: TGTGCCAGCAGTTTAGGGGGACTAGAATCCGGGGAGCTGTTTTTT. Encoded protein: CASSLGGLESGELFF.

The chain is built from TRBV20-1 and TRBJ2-3; TRBD1 might be the D (5 bases). V was trimmed by 2 bases and J by 5 bases, leaving 5 bases between them. This CDR3 region has 11 residues. Germline CDR1 and CDR2: DFQATT and SNEGSKA (reference sequence). CDR3: CSARTGDTQYF. For the CDR3, the DNA is TGCAGTGCTAGAACAGGAGATACGCAGTATTTT.

The V gene is TRBV2, the J gene TRBJ2-2, with TRBD2 identical over 8 bases. This CDR3 spans 15 amino acids. V was clipped by 2 bases and J by 4 bases; unmatched bases: 3. The germline gives CDR1 SNHLY, CDR2 FYNNEI. CDR3: CASSENSGITGELFF. The CDR3 nucleotides are TGTGCCAGCAGTGAAAATAGCGGGATCACCGGGGAGCTGTTTTTT.

This rearrangement joins TRBV18 to TRBJ2-7, with 9 bases matching TRBD1. V lost 2 bases, J lost 3 bases, and 2 bases stayed unmatched. CDR1 is KGHSH, CDR2 LQKENI, per germline. The CDR3 sequence is 14 residues long. The CDR3 DNA reads as TGTGCCAGCTCACCAGTGGGACAGGGCTACGAGCAGTACTTC. It codes for CASSPVGQGYEQYF.

This clone was counted only a few times. The rearrangement joins TRBV29-1 to TRBJ1-2, with D maybe TRBD1 (6 bases). Germline V lookup: CDR1 SQVTM, CDR2 ANQGSEA. The CDR3 is 14 amino acids. Trimming cost V 3 bases and J 7 bases, with 18 bases left between them. CDR3 in DNA: TGCAGCGTTGATGTAGGGACACCCGTTGGTGGCTACACCTTC. It is translated as CSVDVGTPVGGYTF.

This rearrangement joins TRBV30 to TRBJ1-6; a possible D gene is TRBD1 (5 bases). Germline V gene data show CDR1 as GTSNPN and CDR2 as SVGIG (reference sequence). The CDR3 is made up of 13 amino acids. The V end was cut by 5 bases, the J end by 8 bases, with 13 bases between. In DNA, the CDR3 is TGTGCCTGGGGGGGGATTCGTGATTCACCCCTCCACTTT. Its translation is CAWGGIRDSPLHF.

This clone was picked up one time. The chain employs TRBV28 and TRBJ2-1; 8 bases map to TRBD2. Germline values: CDR1 MDHEN, CDR2 SYDVKM. This CDR3 has 17 residues. Losses at the gene ends were 6 bases for V and 7 bases for J; bases not matched to a gene: 17. The chain's CDR3 is CASSTKGGLAGGNEQFF. CDR3 nucleotides: TGTGCCAGCAGCACTAAGGGGGGGCTAGCGGGTGGAAATGAGCAGTTCTTC.

V is TRBV29-1 and J is TRBJ2-1; D is unresolved. Trimming removed 7 bases at V and 5 bases at J, with 15 bases between. This CDR3 region has 13 residues. Looked up from germline, CDR1 is SQVTM and CDR2 is ANQGSEA. CDR3 region: CSAQSGTHNEQFF. The CDR3 nucleotides are TGCAGCGCCCAAAGTGGTACCCACAATGAGCAGTTCTTC.

This clone was observed a handful of times. The chain recombines TRBV7-3 with TRBJ2-7; a possible D gene is TRBD1 (6 bases). CDR3 size: 13 residues. Deletions cut 2 bases from V and 6 bases from J, with 11 bases between. From germline, CDR1 is SGHTA and CDR2 FQGTGA. CDR3 sequence (DNA): TGTGCCAGCAGCTTAGGGTTGGGGGCCGAGCAGTACTTC. Protein: CASSLGLGAEQYF.

This clone occurred once. This chain joins TRBV11-3 and TRBJ2-5, with no clear D. The V end lost 1 base, the J end lost 6 bases, and 12 bases lay between the germline ends. CDR1 is SGHNT, CDR2 YENEEA, per germline. The CDR3 sequence is 14 residues long. CDR3 bases: TGTGCCAGCAGCTTAGGATTGGGAACGAAGACCCAGTACTTC. Translation gives CASSLGLGTKTQYF.

The chain employs TRBV5-1 and TRBJ2-1, with 9 nucleotides matching TRBD1. Trimming cost V 3 bases and J 2 bases; bases outside gene matches: 3. The CDR3 covers 15 residues. Germline V lookup: CDR1 SGHRS, CDR2 YFSETQ. The CDR3 DNA follows: TGCGCCAGCAGCTCCGGGACAGGGCCCTACAATGAGCAGTTCTTC. Translation gives CASSSGTGPYNEQFF.

This clone was seen more than once but under ten times. The J gene is TRBJ1-1, the V gene TRBV7-3; D gene ambiguous. Germline assignment: CDR1 SGHTA and CDR2 FQGTGA. The V and J ends lost 5 bases and 1 base respectively, with 8 bases between them. The CDR3 has 13 residues. The CDR3 reads CASSRGQNTEAFF. In nucleotides, the CDR3 is TGTGCCAGCAGCCGAGGCCAGAACACTGAAGCTTTCTTT.

This clone was observed once. This chain links TRBV11-2 with TRBJ2-1, with 12 bases identical to TRBD2. This CDR3 is 16 amino acids long. J lost 1 base, V lost 5 bases, and 3 bases had no gene match. CDR1 and CDR2 from the germline V gene are SGHAT and FQNNGV. The CDR3 region has the DNA TGTGCCAGCAGCCGGGGACTAGCGGGTTCCTACAATGAGCAGTTCTTC. Its protein product is CASSRGLAGSYNEQFF. Full variable domain (outside the CDR3, taken from reference TRBV11-2 and TRBJ2-1): EAGVAQSPRYKIIEKRQSVAFWCNPISGHATLYWYQQILGQGPKLLIQFQNNGVVDDSQLPKDRFSAERLKGVDSTLKIQPAKLEDSAVYLCASSRGLAGSYNEQFFGPGTRLTVL.

The chain links TRBV5-5 to TRBJ2-7; 8 positions agree with TRBD2. From germline, CDR1 is SGHKS and CDR2 YYEKEE (reference sequence). With V trimmed by 3 bases and J by 4 bases, 6 bases remained unmatched. This CDR3 has 14 amino acids. The CDR3 loop reads CASSSLGGGYEQYF. Here the CDR3 DNA reads TGTGCCAGCAGCTCCCTCGGGGGGGGGTACGAGCAGTACTTC.

The rearrangement uses TRBV11-2 and TRBJ2-3; 10 bases match TRBD2. The CDR3 runs 15 residues. Per the germline V gene, CDR1 is SGHAT and CDR2 is FQNNGV. With 3 bases clipped from V and 8 bases from J, the junction kept 8 bases outside the gene matches. The CDR3 coding sequence is TGTGCCAGCAGCTTTCTAGCGGGAGCCCCGGGTACGCAGTATTTT. This translates into CASSFLAGAPGTQYF.

This chain uses TRBV4-1 with TRBJ2-6; D is ambiguous. Deletions cut 2 bases from V and 1 base from J, with 21 bases between. The CDR3 sequence is 20 residues long. Germline V gene lookup returns CDR1 MGHRA and CDR2 YSYEKL. CDR3 residues: CASSQPPGLTVKSGANVLTF. DNA of the CDR3: TGCGCCAGCAGCCAACCCCCGGGTTTAACCGTAAAGTCTGGGGCCAACGTCCTGACTTTC.

The chain recombines TRBV7-8 with TRBJ2-7; D tentatively fits TRBD1 or TRBD2 (5 bases each). CDR3 length: 14 residues. V was trimmed by 3 bases and J by 1 base, leaving 10 bases between them. Germline CDR1 SGHVS, CDR2 FQNEAQ. The CDR3 spells CASSFIGGSYEQYF. CDR3 in DNA: TGTGCCAGCAGCTTTATTGGGGGTTCCTACGAGCAGTACTTC.

The chain uses TRBV9 and TRBJ2-3; D may correspond to TRBD1 or TRBD2 (7 bases each). Deletions cut 4 bases from V and 5 bases from J, with 20 bases between. The CDR3 runs 16 residues. The germline V gene encodes CDR1 SGDLS and CDR2 YYNGEE. This CDR3 reads CASSPGGGRARDTQYF. The CDR3 region has the DNA TGTGCCAGCAGCCCAGGGGGAGGGAGGGCCAGAGATACGCAGTATTTT.

The rearrangement uses TRBV5-1 and TRBJ2-5, with D perhaps being TRBD1 or TRBD2 (6 bases each). V was cut by 4 bases and J by 5 bases, with 18 bases left in between. The CDR3 runs to 15 residues. Germline CDR1 and CDR2: SGHRS and YFSETQ. CDR3 nucleotide sequence: TGCGCCAGCAGCCGGGACGGGGGCCTCCGGGAGACCCAGTACTTC. Its translation is CASSRDGGLRETQYF. The full variable domain, rest sourced from reference TRBV5-1 and TRBJ2-5, is KAGVTQTPRYLIKTRGQQVTLSCSPISGHRSVSWYQQTPGQGLQFLFEYFSETQRNKGNFPGRFSGRQFSNSRSEMNVSTLELGDSALYLCASSRDGGLRETQYFGPGTRLLVL.

This chain connects TRBV5-4 to TRBJ2-1, with TRBD2 matching over 9 bases. Germline CDR1 and CDR2: SGHNT and YYREEE (reference sequence). V shed 5 bases, J shed 1 base, and the junction held 7 bases outside the gene matches. The CDR3 length is 16 residues. The CDR3 spells CASRLGREGSYNEQFF. In DNA, the CDR3 is TGTGCCAGCAGGCTCGGGCGGGAGGGGTCCTACAATGAGCAGTTCTTC.

V and J are TRBV27 and TRBJ2-7; 9 nucleotides align to TRBD2. The CDR3 runs 15 residues. The V gene end was trimmed by 6 bases and the J gene end by 6 bases; junction bases not matched to a gene: 12. Germline values: CDR1 MNHEY, CDR2 SMNVEV (reference sequence). CDR3 coding DNA: TGTGCCAGCAGCCCTCTAGCGGGATTGAAGGGCGAGCAGTACTTC. The encoded protein is CASSPLAGLKGEQYF.